This TCR beta chain was sequenced during a study of blood T cell repertoires in COVID-19. CDR3 size: 18 residues. Germline loops: CDR1 SGHRS, CDR2 YFSETQ. V dropped 2 bases and J dropped 1; count of bases not matched to a gene: 12. Libraries were prepared by immunoSEQ multiplex PCR; TCRdb keeps only in-frame clonotypes and omits some of them. The table has over 60,000 clones, about nine tenths seen once. The specimen sequenced was peripheral blood. This receptor was identified in a woman at least 80 years old with active COVID-19. This rearrangement joins TRBV5-1 to TRBJ2-1; 7 bases match TRBD2. The CDR3 loop reads CASSFSSSGRKSYNEQFF. CDR3 coding DNA: TGCGCCAGCAGCTTTTCTTCTAGCGGCCGAAAATCCTACAATGAGCAGTTCTTC. Looking up the rest from reference TRBV5-1 and TRBJ2-1 gives the full variable domain: KAGVTQTPRYLIKTRGQQVTLSCSPISGHRSVSWYQQTPGQGLQFLFEYFSETQRNKGNFPGRFSGRQFSNSRSEMNVSTLELGDSALYLCASSFSSSGRKSYNEQFFGPGTRLTVL.